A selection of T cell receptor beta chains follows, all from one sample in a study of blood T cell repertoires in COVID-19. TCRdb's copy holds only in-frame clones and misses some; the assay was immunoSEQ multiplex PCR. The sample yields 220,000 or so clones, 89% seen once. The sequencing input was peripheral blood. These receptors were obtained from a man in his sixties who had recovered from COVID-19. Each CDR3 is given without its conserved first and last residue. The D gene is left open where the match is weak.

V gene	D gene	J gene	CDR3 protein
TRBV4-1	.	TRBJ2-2	ASNTRTGITGELF
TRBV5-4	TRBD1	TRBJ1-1	ASSVQGRSVNTEAF
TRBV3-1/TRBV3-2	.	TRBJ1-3	ASGKTGNTIY
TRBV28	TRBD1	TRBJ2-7	ASSPGGRGTEQY
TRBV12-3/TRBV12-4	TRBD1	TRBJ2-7	ASSLGQGHEQY
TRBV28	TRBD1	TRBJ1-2	ASSLTGTYGYT
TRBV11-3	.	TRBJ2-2	ASSWTNTGELF
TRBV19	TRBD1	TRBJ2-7	ASSRDRGFDEQY
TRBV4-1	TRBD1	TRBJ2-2	ASSRSGQENTGELF
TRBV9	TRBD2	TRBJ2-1	ASSVEAGGPNEQF
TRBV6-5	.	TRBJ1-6	ASRRDFNGDSPLH
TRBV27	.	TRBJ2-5	ASSLGQFLETQY
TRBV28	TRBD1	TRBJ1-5	ASRGTGEVQPQH
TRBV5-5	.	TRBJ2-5	ASSPGQIQETQY
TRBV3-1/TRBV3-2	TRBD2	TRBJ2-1	ASSRELAGAVDEQF
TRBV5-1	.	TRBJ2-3	ASSWAPGSDTQY
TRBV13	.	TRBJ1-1	ASSTIDTEAF
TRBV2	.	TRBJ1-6	ASSGWSSYNSPLH
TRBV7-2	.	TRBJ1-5	ASSLESLSNQPQH
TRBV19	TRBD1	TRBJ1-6	ASSASGQGFWSYNSPLH
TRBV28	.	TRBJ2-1	ASSMVQGYYNEQF
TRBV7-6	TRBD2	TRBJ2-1	ASSLTSGGSSYNEQF
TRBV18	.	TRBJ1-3	ASSPGQMSSGNTIY
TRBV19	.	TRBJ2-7	ASSIGKAVYEQY
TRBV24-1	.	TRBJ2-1	ATSKIDTSEQF
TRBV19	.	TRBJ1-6	ASREMGGRDNSPLH
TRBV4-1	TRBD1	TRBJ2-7	ASSQGTGDEQY
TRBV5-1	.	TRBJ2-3	ASSLLTGGRYTDTQY
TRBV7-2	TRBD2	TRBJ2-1	ASSPNPGLAGYNEQF
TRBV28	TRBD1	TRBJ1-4	ASLPTGANEKLF
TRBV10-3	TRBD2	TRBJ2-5	AISESGLAGGQETQY
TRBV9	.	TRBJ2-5	ASSSGAAGETQY
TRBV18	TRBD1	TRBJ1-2	ASSPTVTGPTGGYT
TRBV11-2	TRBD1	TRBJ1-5	ASSPRQGNQPQH
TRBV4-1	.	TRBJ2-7	ASSLVGRDFSYEQY
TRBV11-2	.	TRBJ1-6	ASSRPPGANSPLH
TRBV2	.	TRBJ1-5	ASRPDRFQPQH
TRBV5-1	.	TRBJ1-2	ASRTAFKGRANYGYT
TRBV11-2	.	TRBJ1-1	ASSGYSLNTEAF
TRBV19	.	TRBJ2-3	ASSRPRDQEGTDTQY
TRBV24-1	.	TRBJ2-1	ATSDLRSRDDEQF